This T cell receptor (beta chain) was sequenced for a study of OX40 agonist ivuxolimab in advanced cancers. Overall study: The drug used for patients, ivuxolimab, was an agonistic anti-OX40 (CD134) antibody. Participants, 82.7% male, averaged roughly 60 years of age, ranging from roughly 20 to 85.

Clones were read by immunoSEQ multiplex PCR, and TCRdb kept only the in-frame ones, dropping some. The table shows tens of thousands of clones, with 87% occurring only once. Of note for this clone: The antigen remains unidentified.

Points from the study as a whole: There was clonal expansion of CD4+ and CD8+ blood T cells by week 6 at 0.1 to 3.0 mg/kg.

This CDR3 region has 15 residues. The V gene end was trimmed by 5 bases and the J gene end by 7 bases; junction bases not matched to a gene: 13. Germline assignment: CDR1 MDHEN and CDR2 SYDVKM. Blood specimens came from baseline, cycle 4 day 1, and cycle 7 day 1. The material sequenced was CD4+ or CD8+ T cells sorted from blood, taken in a trial of the OX40 agonist ivuxolimab. V gene TRBV28 combines with J gene TRBJ2-7, with 8 bases identical to TRBD1. This receptor was obtained from an adult with an advanced solid tumor such as melanoma, head and neck, liver or kidney cancer. DNA of the CDR3: TGTGCCAGCAGTGAACAGGGACAGGCCCTGGGGGAGCAGTACTTC. Translating it yields CASSEQGQALGEQYF.